This TCR beta chain appears in the sequencing data of a study of T cell responses to AZD1222 COVID-19 vaccine. Regarding the study as a whole: Among those given AZD1222, only 6 or 7 were seropositive at baseline. The donors showed a predominance of white British ancestry and of females, with possible underestimation of clonal diversity. With dominance at 160-218 and 743-854, vaccine-associated CD4 TCRs spanned spike.

This CDR3 comprises 15 residues. CDR1 and CDR2 (germline): SGHAT, FQNNGV. Losses at the gene ends were 2 bases for V and 5 bases for J; bases not matched to a gene: 7. On this clone itself: Its matching antigen is unknown.

Clones were read by immunoSEQ multiplex PCR, and TCRdb kept only the in-frame ones, dropping some. The sample has some 200,000 clones; approximately 94% are singletons. The material was peripheral blood, obtained on day 0 of MenACWY control vaccination. The rearrangement joins TRBV11-2 to TRBJ2-7; TRBD2 matches 9 bases. This receptor was identified in an adult in good health. The CDR3 sequence is CASSLRAGGVHEQYF. Written as DNA, the CDR3 is TGTGCCAGCAGCTTACGAGCGGGGGGTGTTCACGAGCAGTACTTC.